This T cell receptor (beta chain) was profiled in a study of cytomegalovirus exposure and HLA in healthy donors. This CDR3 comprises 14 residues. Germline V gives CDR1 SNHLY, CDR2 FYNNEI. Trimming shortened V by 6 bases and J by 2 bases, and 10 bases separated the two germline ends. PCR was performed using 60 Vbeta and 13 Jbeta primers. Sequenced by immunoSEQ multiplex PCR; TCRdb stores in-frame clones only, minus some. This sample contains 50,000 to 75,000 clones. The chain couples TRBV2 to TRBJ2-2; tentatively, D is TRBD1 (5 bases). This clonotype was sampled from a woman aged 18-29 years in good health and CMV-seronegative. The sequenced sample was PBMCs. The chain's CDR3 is CASRDRTNTGELFF. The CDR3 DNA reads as TGTGCCAGCAGGGACCGGACAAACACCGGGGAGCTGTTTTTT.